This T cell receptor beta chain was recovered during a study of spatial heterogeneity in lung cancer. Study background: Detected sequences consistently included more beta-chain ones than alpha-chain ones. Each unique TCR and UMI combination was seen more than ten times on average in raw reads.

This clonotype was recorded many times. Stated time point: sample taken at primary tumor resection. Sequencing was performed on whole RNA extracted from tumor and nontumor lung tissue, or from frozen PBMC, and the material was left unsorted. Donors were some 72 untreated early-stage non-small cell lung cancer patients. The ends were cut back, 4 bases at V and 3 bases at J, with 15 bases in the middle. CDR3 length equals 14 residues. CDR1 and CDR2 (germline): SQVTM, ANQGSEA. TCR cDNA molecules were tagged individually, and each one carried a unique molecular identifier. TCRdb reprocessed the 5' RACE reads via MiXCR and lists one record per CDR3 protein. In the table there are approximately 44,000 distinct CDR3 sequences, approximately 15% of which are singletons.

This chain links TRBV29-1 with TRBJ2-5, with D possibly matching TRBD2 (5 bases). The sequence was obtained from a male donor with early-stage non-small cell lung cancer. Sequencing was performed on PBMCs, taken at surgery. CDR3 loop: CSVALSGSKETQYF. CDR3 in DNA: TGCAGCGTTGCGTTAAGCGGATCAAAAGAGACCCAGTACTTC.